The clone carrying this TCR beta chain was counted only a few times. The sample belongs to a study of T-cell memory formation after mild COVID-19. The CDR3 is 18 residues long. With 0 bases removed from V and 1 base from J, the gap between germline ends came to 13 bases. Germline V gene lookup returns CDR1 MGHDK and CDR2 SYGVNS. A single record per CDR3 protein comes from TCRdb applying MiXCR to the 5' RACE reads. The sample has about 130,000 distinct CDR3 sequences; 16% are singletons. Sequenced sample: PBMCs or a T cell subset sorted from them (not recorded which). The sequence was collected from an adult woman who had mild COVID-19 (a few samples of this study predate the infection). Cell type and time point are not known. The chain carries TRBV25-1 and TRBJ2-6; D is unresolved. This CDR3 reads CASSEYELRTSGANVLTF. As DNA, the CDR3 is TGTGCCAGCAGTGAATACGAGCTACGCACATCTGGGGCCAACGTCCTGACTTTC.